These 28 T cell receptor beta chains share one sample of origin, sequenced in a study of T cell repertoires in cytomegalovirus infection. MiXCR, run by TCRdb on the reads, gives a single entry per CDR3 protein. The sample holds 250,000 to 400,000 distinct CDR3 sequences, around 25% seen once. No antigen has been assigned to these receptors. The source was cultured PBMCs, collected from culture after CMV antigen stimulation. These receptor sequences come from a human donor in good health (CMV status not recorded). Some clones in this sample may be carry-over from other donors' samples.

The table lists this clonotype with many counts. The V call is TRBV7-6, the J call TRBJ2-3; the D is unclear. The V gene lost 1 base and the J gene lost 6 bases, with 8 bases spanning the gap. Germline-derived CDR1 and CDR2 are SGHVS and FNYEAQ. The CDR3 has 13 amino acids. The CDR3 coding sequence is TGTGCCAGCAGCTTAGATGGGTCGGATACGCAGTATTTT. It specifies CASSLDGSDTQYF.

This clonotype has just a few counts. The chain is built from TRBV27 and TRBJ2-2; 8 nucleotides agree with TRBD2. CDR1 is MNHEY and CDR2 is SMNVEV in the germline V gene (reference sequence). The J segment lost 5 bases and the V segment lost 6 bases, leaving 8 bases of the junction unmatched. The CDR3 has 15 residues. The CDR3 DNA is TGTGCCAGCAGCCACGGACTAGCCCGGACCGGGGAGCTGTTTTTT. Translated: CASSHGLARTGELFF.

This clonotype was seen a few times. This chain links TRBV28 with TRBJ1-4; D is uncertain. CDR1 MDHEN and CDR2 SYDVKM come from the germline V gene. Trimming removed 6 bases at V and 1 base at J, with 9 bases between. CDR3 length: 14 amino acids. In DNA form, the CDR3 reads TGTGCCAGCAGCCTCACCGGAACTAATGAAAAACTGTTTTTT. It is translated as CASSLTGTNEKLFF.

The chain combines TRBV12-3 or TRBV12-4 with TRBJ2-7; 12 bases map to TRBD1. The CDR3 has 15 residues. Losses at the gene ends were 5 bases for V and 6 bases for J; bases not matched to a gene: 8. The CDR3 loop reads CASSQRGQGAFEQYF. In nucleotides, the CDR3 is TGTGCCAGCAGTCAACGGGGACAGGGGGCTTTCGAGCAGTACTTC.

DNA for the CDR3: TGTGCCAGCAGTTTACGAGGGGGAGAAGAGCAGTTCTTC. As protein: CASSLRGGEEQFF. V is TRBV12-3 or TRBV12-4 and J is TRBJ2-1, with D perhaps TRBD1 (6 bases). The CDR3 has 13 residues. V gave up 2 bases and J gave up 10 bases, with 12 bases separating them.

The V and J genes are TRBV5-4 and TRBJ2-5, with TRBD2 matching 7 bases. Germline assignment: CDR1 SGHNT and CDR2 YYREEE (reference sequence). V dropped 1 base and J dropped 1; count of bases not matched to a gene: 4. The CDR3 has 15 amino acids. CDR3 nucleotides: TGTGCCAGCAGCTTGACTAGCGCACTCCAAGAGACCCAGTACTTC. Amino acids: CASSLTSALQETQYF. Full variable domain (rest looked up from reference TRBV5-4 and TRBJ2-5): ETGVTQSPTHLIKTRGQQVTLRCSSQSGHNTVSWYQQALGQGPQFIFQYYREEENGRGNFPPRFSGLQFPNYSSELNVNALELDDSALYLCASSLTSALQETQYFGPGTRLLVL.

This chain connects TRBV27 to TRBJ2-1; 10 positions agree with TRBD2. V gave up 3 bases and J gave up 6 bases; unmatched junction bases: 5. This CDR3 has 15 residues. Germline CDR1 is MNHEY and CDR2 is SMNVEV (reference sequence). CDR3 region: CASSFLAGDGNEQFF. The CDR3 DNA sequence: TGTGCCAGCAGTTTCCTAGCGGGAGATGGCAATGAGCAGTTCTTC.

Concerning this clonotype: Lacking the conserved final phenylalanine or tryptophan, this CDR3 likely reflects a read error. The chain uses TRBV7-2 and TRBJ1-2; perhaps TRBD1 as D (5 bases). Germline CDR1 and CDR2: SGHTA and FQGNSA. The V and J ends lost 8 bases and 4 bases respectively, with 14 bases between them. The CDR3 runs 13 residues. CDR3 region: CASRGRDGYGYTS. In nucleotides, the CDR3 is TGTGCCAGCCGCGGGAGGGACGGCTATGGCTACACCTCC.

In DNA, the CDR3 is TGTGCCATCATGGAGGGAGATACGCAGTATTTT. Its protein product is CAIMEGDTQYF. The chain has TRBV10-3 and TRBJ2-3, with D possibly matching TRBD2 (6 bases). Germline V CDR1 and CDR2: ENHRY, SYGVKD. The ends were cut back, 7 bases at V and 5 bases at J, with 7 bases in the middle. The CDR3 sequence is 11 residues long.

This rearrangement joins TRBV28 to TRBJ2-7; D is uncertain. Trimming pared 5 bases from V and 2 bases from J, leaving 10 bases between. The CDR3 contains 13 residues. CDR1 and CDR2 (germline): MDHEN, SYDVKM. The CDR3 DNA is TGTGCCAGCAGTCCCGGATGGGCCTACGAGCAGTACTTC. Amino acids: CASSPGWAYEQYF. The full variable domain, completed using reference TRBV28 and TRBJ2-7, is DVKVTQSSRYLVKRTGEKVFLECVQDMDHENMFWYRQDPGLGLRLIYFSYDVKMKEKGDIPEGYSVSREKKERFSLILESASTNQTSMYLCASSPGWAYEQYFGPGTRLTVT.

The chain employs TRBV2 and TRBJ2-1; 13 nucleotides agree with TRBD2. Germline CDR1 and CDR2: SNHLY and FYNNEI. This CDR3 comprises 15 residues. Trimming removed 4 bases from V and 8 bases from J; junction bases left unmatched: 5. The chain's CDR3 is CASSAGTSGIYEQFF. The CDR3 DNA reads as TGTGCCAGCAGTGCCGGGACTAGCGGGATTTATGAGCAGTTCTTC.

This chain uses TRBV4-2 with TRBJ2-1; D is undetermined. CDR1 LGHNA and CDR2 YNFKEQ come from the germline V gene. Deletions cut 1 base from V and 0 bases from J, with 10 bases between. This CDR3 region has 16 residues. CDR3 DNA sequence: TGTGCCAGCAGCCAAGTCTCCAGGCTCTCCTACAATGAGCAGTTCTTC. Its protein is CASSQVSRLSYNEQFF.

Here the CDR3 reads CASSQGSPGTGNTGELFF. CDR3 nucleotides: TGCGCCAGCAGCCAAGGGTCTCCCGGGACGGGAAACACCGGGGAGCTGTTTTTT. The chain carries TRBV4-3 and TRBJ2-2, with D perhaps being TRBD1 or TRBD2 (5 bases each). This CDR3 contains 18 residues. CDR1 is LGHNA and CDR2 is YSLEER in the germline V gene. Trimming removed 1 base from V and 2 bases from J, with 17 bases in between.

This clonotype was picked up a small number of times. V usage is TRBV6-5 and J usage is TRBJ2-2, with D unclear. V shed 8 bases and J shed 4 bases, with 11 bases lying between them. This CDR3 is built from 13 residues. The germline V gene encodes CDR1 MNHEY and CDR2 SVGAGI. The CDR3 sequence: CASQISSTGELFF. The CDR3 coding sequence is TGTGCCAGCCAGATTTCTTCCACCGGGGAGCTGTTTTTT.

The gene calls are TRBV7-9 and TRBJ2-1, with a weak D call TRBD2 (6 bases). CDR3 length: 19 residues. V lost 2 bases to trimming and J lost 3 bases, with 23 bases between them. The germline gives CDR1 SEHNR, CDR2 FQNEAQ (reference sequence). CDR3 protein: CASSLSRSMGPGDYNEQFF. For the CDR3, the DNA is TGTGCCAGCAGCTTAAGCCGTTCGATGGGCCCGGGGGACTACAATGAGCAGTTCTTC.

The J gene is TRBJ2-1, the V gene TRBV9; D ambiguous. The germline CDR1 and CDR2 sequences are SGDLS and YYNGEE. V was clipped by 3 bases and J by 6 bases, with 16 bases between them. CDR3 size: 15 residues. CDR3 nucleotides: TGTGCCAGCAGCGGGGTCCGCGTAGGGATCAATGAGCAGTTCTTC. It is translated as CASSGVRVGINEQFF.

This clonotype was counted a few times. The rearrangement joins TRBV12-5 to TRBJ2-1, with no clear D. The CDR3 extends over 14 amino acids. Germline V gene data show CDR1 as LGHNT and CDR2 as FRNRAP. With 3 bases removed from V and 3 bases from J, the gap between germline ends came to 9 bases. Here the CDR3 DNA reads TGTGCTAGTGGTTTAAGGGAACTCTACAATGAGCAGTTCTTC. Its translation is CASGLRELYNEQFF.

V gene TRBV20-1 combines with J gene TRBJ2-7; 11 bases fit TRBD2. Germline V lookup: CDR1 DFQATT, CDR2 SNEGSKA (reference sequence). V shed 1 base, J shed 3 bases, and the junction held 5 bases outside the gene matches. CDR3 length: 15 residues. DNA for the CDR3: TGCAGTGCTAGAGTCGCTAGCGGGAGGTACTACGAGCAGTACTTC. Amino acid sequence: CSARVASGRYYEQYF.

This clonotype was seen only a few times. The chain joins TRBV5-4 to TRBJ2-7; 7 bases match TRBD1. The CDR3 length is 13 residues. V was clipped by 4 bases and J by 7 bases; unmatched bases: 8. Germline V gene sequence: CDR1 SGHNT, CDR2 YYREEE (reference sequence). CDR3 in amino acids: CASSQNAGGEQYV. The CDR3 DNA reads TGTGCCAGCAGCCAAAATGCAGGGGGAGAGCAGTACGTC.

This clonotype occurred many times. The rearrangement links TRBV12-3 or TRBV12-4 to TRBJ2-3; TRBD1 aligns across 12 bases. J gave up 6 bases and V 6 bases, and 10 bases lay outside the gene matches. The length of the CDR3 is 16 residues. The DNA for the CDR3 is TGTGCCAGCAGATCGCCGCTGGGACAGGGGGCTGATACGCAGTATTTT. This gives the protein CASRSPLGQGADTQYF.

This clonotype has only a few counts. The chain links TRBV7-2 to TRBJ1-3; 9 nucleotides line up with TRBD1. The CDR3 spans 15 residues. V lost 5 bases to trimming and J lost 0 bases; unmatched junction nucleotides: 2. Germline-derived CDR1 and CDR2 are SGHTA and FQGNSA. The CDR3 spells CASSRDRVSGNTIYF. The DNA for the CDR3 is TGTGCCAGCAGCCGGGACAGGGTCTCTGGAAACACCATATATTTT.

Only a few counts were recorded for this clonotype. V is TRBV11-3 and J is TRBJ2-3, with 11 bases identical to TRBD2. V dropped 4 bases and J dropped 5; count of bases not matched to a gene: 5. Germline-derived CDR1 and CDR2 are SGHNT and YENEEA. This CDR3 spans 15 amino acids. CDR3 coding DNA: TGTGCCAGCAGCTCTGGGGGACTAGCGGAAGATACGCAGTATTTT. This encodes CASSSGGLAEDTQYF.

This clonotype has at least ten counts. V gene TRBV7-2 combines with J gene TRBJ1-3; D unresolved. Between the trimmed V and J ends, which lost 4 bases and 5 bases, there was a span of 6 bases. The CDR3 is 12 amino acids. Germline lookup yields CDR1 SGHTA and CDR2 FQGNSA. The CDR3 region has the DNA TGTGCCAGCAGCTCAGAAAGAAACACCATATATTTT. Its protein is CASSSERNTIYF.

The chain carries TRBV6-2 or TRBV6-3 and TRBJ2-1; 9 bases align to TRBD1. The trim removed 7 bases at V and 1 base at J, leaving 11 bases unmatched. The CDR3 covers 17 residues. Germline CDR1 is MNHEY and CDR2 is SVGEGT. The CDR3 protein is CASTSRTGTGSYNEQFF. The CDR3 DNA sequence: TGTGCCAGCACCTCCAGGACCGGGACAGGGTCCTACAATGAGCAGTTCTTC.

A few counts support this clonotype. The chain uses TRBV24-1 and TRBJ1-5; TRBD1 might be the D (5 bases). V was cut by 3 bases and J by 4 bases, with 9 bases left in between. The V gene's germline CDR1 is KGHDR and CDR2 SFDVKD. There are 14 residues in the CDR3. The CDR3: CATSDVNRNQPQHF. The CDR3 nucleotides read TGTGCCACCAGTGATGTAAACAGGAATCAGCCCCAGCATTTT.

The V call is TRBV7-9, the J call TRBJ2-1; D is perhaps TRBD2 (5 bases). The CDR3 has 13 residues. Germline CDR1 and CDR2: SEHNR and FQNEAQ (reference sequence). V lost 4 bases to trimming and J lost 8 bases, with 12 bases between them. The CDR3 loop reads CASSSASHDEQFF. CDR3 coding DNA: TGTGCCAGCAGCTCGGCTAGCCACGATGAGCAGTTCTTC.

This rearrangement joins TRBV10-3 to TRBJ1-2; D uncertain. Trimming pared 10 bases from V and 0 bases from J, leaving 12 bases between. Germline CDR1 reads ENHRY; CDR2 reads SYGVKD. The CDR3 extends over 13 amino acids. The CDR3 reads CATAVGTNYGYTF. The CDR3 DNA follows: TGTGCCACAGCGGTGGGAACTAACTATGGCTACACCTTC.

This clonotype was seen once. V usage is TRBV23-1 and J usage is TRBJ2-7, with 7 bases lining up with TRBD1. TRBV23-1 is an open reading frame whose function is uncertain. With V trimmed by 7 bases and J by 1 base, 10 bases remained unmatched. The CDR3 is made up of 15 amino acids. CDR3 DNA: TGCGCCAGCACCCTAAACCCGGACAGGTCCTACGAGCAGTACGTC. This codes for CASTLNPDRSYEQYV.